This TCR beta chain was sequenced in a study of memory CD4+ T cells and cytomegalovirus serostatus (dated by TCRdb to between 2017 and 2020). As for the study more broadly: The cohort included 35 or so healthy adults from Belgium, of whom 9 were CMV seropositive and about 25 were CMV seronegative. To replicate a published TCR-based CMV serostatus classifier, the researchers sequenced the CD4+ memory TCRbeta repertoires of a Belgian cohort whose cytomegalovirus serostatus was known. Study-wide conclusions, independent of this receptor: The results were interpreted as suggesting that the CMV-associated TCR signature is largely present in the CD4+ memory repertoire. Of fewer than 200 previously reported CMV-associated TCRbeta sequences, 67 appeared in the CD4+ memory repertoires, each in one to five individuals. For predicting CMV serostatus, the median bootstrapped AUC was roughly 0.95 using the original framework and less than 0.93 using a US-trained random forest. Only CD4+CD45RO+ memory cells were sequenced, in contrast to the original study, in which naive and memory CD4+ and CD8+ populations were covered. A median bootstrapped AUC of approximately 0.95 with a 95% CI of 0.76-1.00 was achieved on the Belgian cohort by the original-framework classifier.

Genomic DNA was extracted from sorted cells with the Quick-DNA Microprep Kit. Amplification of TCRbeta DNA was done with the immunoSEQ hsTCRbeta kit, following the protocol from the manufacturer. TCRbeta libraries were sequenced on an Illumina MiSeq instrument. Processing in the source paper ran as follows. Following removal of out-of-frame sequences, more than 2,000,000 distinct TCRbeta sequences were retained, with an average of approximately 69,000 per individual. Each individual was scored using the number of 150 to 200 previously reported CMV-associated TCRbeta sequences that the individual carried and the total number of productive distinct TCRbeta sequences. A beta-binomial model was reimplemented in Python, and random forests from scikit-learn, run with default parameters, were trained on data from the US cohort. Classifier performance on the Belgian cohort was reported as the median AUC with percentile confidence intervals calculated over 10,000 bootstrap iterations. TCRdb mirrors the immuneACCESS table, restricted to in-frame sequences. Some clones are absent from its copies; in checked studies, under half trace to an unresolved V gene, and the reason for the others is unknown. D and trimming were read from the DNA, whereas the V and J calls and clone size are those reported in that table. The sample table holds about 59,000 clones, of which roughly 77% were seen once. Approximately 0.99% of the sample is in the top ten clones.

A FACSAria II was used to sort memory CD4+ T cells, defined as single viable CD3+CD4+CD8-CD45RO+ cells. CMV serostatus was assessed using a Roche Elecsys assay, by which serum IgG against CMV pp150, pp28, p38 and p52 was detected. Following thawing, total CD4+ T cells were enriched through positive selection using CD4 magnetic microbeads. The samples came from a different study that was designed specifically to examine the CD4+ T cell memory repertoire. Following standard operating procedures, peripheral blood mononuclear cells were isolated and cryopreserved, while serum was kept at -80 degrees C. CD3-PerCP (BW264/56), CD4-APC (RPA-T4), CD45RO-PE (UCHT1) and CD8-Pacific Orange (3B5) antibodies were used for staining, and non-viable cells were excluded with Sytox blue. CDR1 SNHLY and CDR2 FYNNEI are derived from the germline V gene. From its cysteine to its phenylalanine, the CDR3 spans 16 amino acids. Only the CDR3 portion is preserved as DNA: 48 bases, with reading frame beginning at the first base. V and J are truncated by 2 bases and 3 bases respectively, leaving an intervening sequence of 14 bases.

As concerns this clone: Its antigen is not yet known. The record has no base qualities; no much larger clone is one base away.

This receptor chain uses TRBV2 and TRBJ2-1, and TRBD2 may be the D gene, going by 5 matching bases. This clonotype originated in an adult in good health and CMV-seronegative. Sequenced sample: memory CD4+ T cells from blood. At the DNA level, the sequence is TGTGCCAGCAGTGAAAGGGCGGAACTAGTCTACAATGAGCAGTTCTTC. Translated, it gives CASSERAELVYNEQFF.